These 19 T cell receptor beta chains came from one sample sequenced in a study of blood T cell repertoires in COVID-19. Using immunoSEQ multiplex PCR, the repertoire was profiled, and TCRdb retains in-frame clones only, with some absent. The sample carries fewer than 350,000 clones, around nine tenths recorded once. The sequenced material came from peripheral blood. These TCRs come from a woman in her twenties or thirties with COVID-19, enrolled during active disease.

This chain links TRBV7-3 with TRBJ2-1; 8 bases line up with TRBD2. V was clipped by 2 bases and J by 5 bases; unmatched bases: 8. The CDR3 sequence is 16 residues long. CDR1 and CDR2 (germline): SGHTA, FQGTGA. The CDR3 coding sequence is TGTGCCAGCAGCTTATTTGCGTTAGCGGGAAACAATGAGCAGTTCTTC. Protein product: CASSLFALAGNNEQFF.

The chain has TRBV19 and TRBJ2-1; TRBD2 might be the D (5 bases). This CDR3 spans 13 amino acids. V was trimmed by 3 bases and J by 7 bases, leaving 10 bases between them. CDR1 LNHDA and CDR2 SQIVND come from the germline V gene (reference sequence). CDR3 amino acids: CASSMESGNEQFF. The CDR3 nucleotides are TGTGCCAGTAGTATGGAGTCGGGGAATGAGCAGTTCTTC.

The rearrangement uses TRBV6-4 and TRBJ2-2, with 9 bases lining up with TRBD2. With V trimmed by 6 bases and J by 1 base, 6 bases remained unmatched. The CDR3 runs 16 residues. Looked up from germline, CDR1 is MRHNA and CDR2 is SNTAGT. In nucleotides, the CDR3 is TGTGCCAGCAGAAATTCGACTAGCGGGAACACCGGGGAGCTGTTTTTT. Its translation is CASRNSTSGNTGELFF.

This clone turned up a few times. The chain links TRBV4-1 to TRBJ1-6; no clear D gene. The length of the CDR3 is 13 residues. CDR1 is MGHRA and CDR2 is YSYEKL in the germline V gene. Trimming left V 0 bases short and J 5 bases short, with 2 bases between. CDR3 DNA: TGCGCCAGCAGCCAAGACAATAATTCACCCCTCCACTTT. It encodes CASSQDNNSPLHF.

The chain is built from TRBV28 and TRBJ1-4, with D possibly matching TRBD1 (5 bases). The ends were cut back, 6 bases at V and 8 bases at J, with 10 bases in the middle. The CDR3 has 12 residues. Germline V gene sequence: CDR1 MDHEN, CDR2 SYDVKM. The CDR3 DNA follows: TGTGCCAGCAGGGGGGGGTGGGAAAAACTGTTTTTT. Translated, it gives CASRGGWEKLFF.

The chain carries TRBV11-2 and TRBJ1-1; the D is unclear. The CDR3 runs to 14 residues. Trimming left V 1 base short and J 5 bases short, with 11 bases between. Per germline, CDR1 SGHAT and CDR2 FQNNGV. The CDR3 nucleotides read TGTGCCAGCAGCTTAGGTATTCTGGAGACTGAAGCTTTCTTT. Protein: CASSLGILETEAFF.

This chain uses TRBV27 with TRBJ2-4; 9 nucleotides align to TRBD1. With 1 base clipped from V and 5 bases from J, the junction kept 6 bases outside the gene matches. The CDR3 has 16 amino acids. In germline, CDR1 is MNHEY, CDR2 SMNVEV (reference sequence). For the CDR3, the DNA is TGTGCCAGCAGTTTATTGGGGACAGGGAGGCAAAACATTCAGTACTTC. It encodes CASSLLGTGRQNIQYF.

The V call is TRBV19, the J call TRBJ2-7; TRBD1 aligns across 7 bases. V trimming: 3 bases; J trimming: 7 bases; junction bases outside the gene matches: 6. The germline V gene encodes CDR1 LNHDA and CDR2 SQIVND (reference sequence). The CDR3 sequence is 13 residues long. CDR3 sequence: CASSMDRLREQYF. CDR3 DNA: TGTGCCAGTAGTATGGACAGGTTGAGAGAGCAGTACTTC.

CDR3 in DNA: TGTGCCAGTTGGGGAGCGGGAACGGGGCAAGAGACCCAGTACTTC. Translating it yields CASWGAGTGQETQYF. The chain combines TRBV28 with TRBJ2-5; 7 bases agree with TRBD2. The germline V gene has CDR1 MDHEN and CDR2 SYDVKM. CDR3 length: 15 residues. V lost 9 bases and J lost 2; bases outside the gene matches: 12.

The J gene is TRBJ2-7, the V gene TRBV6-5; maybe TRBD1 (6 bases). V was shortened by 0 bases and J by 5 bases, with 11 bases between the two germline ends. The germline CDR1 and CDR2 sequences are MNHEY and SVGAGI. The CDR3 contains 14 residues. CDR3 sequence reads: CASSYSQGSHEQYF. CDR3 in DNA: TGTGCCAGCAGTTACTCCCAGGGGAGTCACGAGCAGTACTTC.

The chain carries TRBV5-1 and TRBJ1-5, with 12 bases aligning to TRBD1. The CDR3 consists of 16 residues. J lost 8 bases, V lost 4 bases, and 10 bases had no gene match. Looked up from germline, CDR1 is SGHRS and CDR2 is YFSETQ. As DNA, the CDR3 is TGCGCCAGCAGCCCGGGACAGGGGGCCCCCACGGAGCCCCAGCATTTT. It is translated as CASSPGQGAPTEPQHF.

The chain joins TRBV7-9 to TRBJ2-7; tentative D call: TRBD1 (6 bases). With 0 bases removed from V and 6 bases from J, the gap between germline ends came to 12 bases. Per the germline V gene, CDR1 is SEHNR and CDR2 is FQNEAQ (reference sequence). CDR3 length: 14 residues. DNA of the CDR3: TGTGCCAGCAGCTTAGCTCAGGGGCGAGCCGAGCAGTACTTC. This translates into CASSLAQGRAEQYF.

The rearrangement joins TRBV9 to TRBJ1-1; D gene unclear. The germline gives CDR1 SGDLS, CDR2 YYNGEE. The CDR3 is 14 amino acids. V lost 3 bases and J 4 bases, leaving 13 bases between the germline ends. DNA for the CDR3: TGTGCCAGCAGCGCCGAACACCGGGGCACTGAAGCTTTCTTT. Its translation is CASSAEHRGTEAFF. The entire variable domain, with the rest obtained from reference TRBV9 and TRBJ1-1, is as follows: DSGVTQTPKHLITATGQRVTLRCSPRSGDLSVYWYQQSLDQGLQFLIQYYNGEERAKGNILERFSAQQFPDLHSELNLSSLELGDSALYFCASSAEHRGTEAFFGQGTRLTVV.

The V call is TRBV4-3, the J call TRBJ2-2, with a tentative D call TRBD1 (6 bases). Looked up from germline, CDR1 is LGHNA and CDR2 is YSLEER. The CDR3 is 16 residues long. The V end was cut by 0 bases, the J end by 4 bases, with 12 bases between. The CDR3 coding sequence is TGCGCCAGCAGCCAAGAAAGGGGGTTGGGCACCGGGGAGCTGTTTTTT. Residues: CASSQERGLGTGELFF.

This sequence joins TRBV4-1 and TRBJ2-7; 13 bases match TRBD2. Trimming took 0 bases from V and 6 from J; bases not matched to a gene: 5. CDR3 length equals 16 residues. From germline, CDR1 is MGHRA and CDR2 YSYEKL. The CDR3 region is CASSQERTSGSPEQYF. In DNA, the CDR3 is TGCGCCAGCAGCCAAGAAAGGACTAGCGGGAGTCCCGAGCAGTACTTC.

The V and J genes are TRBV27 and TRBJ2-7; D remains unclear. CDR1 is MNHEY and CDR2 is SMNVEV in the germline V gene (reference sequence). V lost 5 bases, J lost 0 bases, and 11 bases lay in between. There are 14 residues in the CDR3. The CDR3 sequence is CASSRHRDSYEQYF. CDR3 DNA: TGTGCCAGCAGTCGTCACCGAGACTCCTACGAGCAGTACTTC.

The rearrangement uses TRBV7-9 and TRBJ2-5; 11 nucleotides align to TRBD1. Trimming took 1 base from V and 5 from J; bases not matched to a gene: 9. Per germline, CDR1 SEHNR and CDR2 FQNEAQ (reference sequence). The CDR3 is made up of 17 amino acids. The CDR3 region is CASSLGGTGGTSETQYF. CDR3 bases: TGTGCCAGCAGCTTAGGCGGGACAGGGGGTACGTCGGAGACCCAGTACTTC.

This sequence joins TRBV4-1 and TRBJ2-3, with TRBD2 as a possible D gene (5 bases). The CDR3 has 13 residues. V was shortened by 0 bases and J by 6 bases, with 7 bases between the two germline ends. Germline V lookup: CDR1 MGHRA, CDR2 YSYEKL. CDR3 region: CASSQDRGDTQYF. The CDR3 nucleotides read TGCGCCAGCAGCCAAGATCGAGGGGATACGCAGTATTTT.

A few counts support this clone. V and J are TRBV10-1 and TRBJ1-5; the D is unclear. This CDR3 has 12 amino acids. Germline V lookup: CDR1 WNHNN, CDR2 SYGVQD (reference sequence). V shed 1 base and J shed 6 bases, with 4 bases lying between them. The DNA for the CDR3 is TGCGCCAGCAGTGAGTACGGTCAGCCCCAGCATTTT. Translating gives CASSEYGQPQHF.